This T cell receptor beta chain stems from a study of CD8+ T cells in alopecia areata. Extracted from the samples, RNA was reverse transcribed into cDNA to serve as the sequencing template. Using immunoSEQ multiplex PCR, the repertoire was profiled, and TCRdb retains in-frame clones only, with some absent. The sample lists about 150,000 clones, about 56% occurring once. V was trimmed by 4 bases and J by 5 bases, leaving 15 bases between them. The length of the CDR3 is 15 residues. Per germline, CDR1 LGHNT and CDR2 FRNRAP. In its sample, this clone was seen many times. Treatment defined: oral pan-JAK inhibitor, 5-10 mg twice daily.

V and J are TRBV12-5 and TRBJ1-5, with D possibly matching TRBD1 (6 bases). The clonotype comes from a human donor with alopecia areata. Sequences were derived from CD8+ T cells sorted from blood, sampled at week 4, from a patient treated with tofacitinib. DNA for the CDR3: TGTGCTAGTGGTTCCACGGGGGCAGGGGATCAGCCCCAGCATTTT. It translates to CASGSTGAGDQPQHF.